The clone carrying this T cell receptor beta chain appeared once. Its cognate antigen is unknown. The data are from a study of T cell responses to AZD1222 COVID-19 vaccine. V trimming: 3 bases; J trimming: 4 bases; junction bases outside the gene matches: 10. The CDR3 loop spans 17 amino acids. From germline, CDR1 is LGHNA and CDR2 YSLEER. Profiling relied on immunoSEQ multiplex PCR, and the TCRdb table lists in-frame clones only, not all of them. Of around 130,000 clones detected, roughly 88% appear once; the ten largest clones hold under 6%. Study-wide results and caveats: Variant regions that are unmutated are reportedly the target of nearly half of spike-specific TCRs. Spike was spanned by vaccine-associated CD4 TCRs, which were dominant at 160-218 and 743-854.

Whether given at about 4 or about 12 weeks, second doses were pooled. The chain is built from TRBV4-3 and TRBJ2-3; 10 bases are a match to TRBD2. Sample: peripheral blood, taken 28 days after the second AZD1222 dose. The receptor was derived from an adult who received the AZD1222 COVID-19 vaccine. CDR3: CASSQYIAGGSPDTQYF. CDR3 nucleotide sequence: TGCGCCAGCAGCCAGTACATAGCGGGGGGTTCGCCAGATACGCAGTATTTT.